The next 16 T cell receptor beta chains were all read from a single sample in a study of cytomegalovirus exposure and HLA in healthy donors. The PCR was carried out with 60 Vbeta primers and 13 Jbeta primers. Measured with immunoSEQ multiplex PCR; TCRdb has only the in-frame clones, and not every one. The data hold some 170,000 clones, with around 83% observed a single time. The sequencing sample was made of PBMCs. Every receptor here comes from a girl aged 2-10 years in good health and CMV-seropositive.

The chain links TRBV7-6 to TRBJ2-1, with TRBD1 matching 7 bases. The CDR3 spans 14 residues. Germline loops: CDR1 SGHVS, CDR2 FNYEAQ. V was clipped by 0 bases and J by 8 bases; unmatched bases: 4. The CDR3 loop reads CASSLAGGADEQFF. Here the CDR3 DNA reads TGTGCCAGCAGCTTAGCAGGGGGCGCGGATGAGCAGTTCTTC. Supplemented by reference TRBV7-6 and TRBJ2-1, the full variable domain reads GAGVSQSPRYKVTKRGQDVALRCDPISGHVSLYWYRQALGQGPEFLTYFNYEAQQDKSGLPNDRFSAERPEGSISTLTIQRTEQRDSAMYRCASSLAGGADEQFFGPGTRLTVL.

The J gene is TRBJ2-7, the V gene TRBV18; TRBD2 matches 13 bases. Germline-derived CDR1 and CDR2 are KGHSH and LQKENI. There are 17 residues in the CDR3. After removal of 4 bases from V and 0 bases from J, the junction contained 6 bases not matched to a gene. CDR3 amino acids: CASSLMRTSGSSYEQYF. For the CDR3, the DNA is TGTGCCAGCTCACTCATGAGGACTAGCGGGAGCTCCTACGAGCAGTACTTC.

This clone occurred once. The genes are TRBV5-1 and TRBJ2-7; 8 nucleotides agree with TRBD1. The CDR3 is made up of 14 amino acids. Germline V CDR1 and CDR2: SGHRS, YFSETQ. V lost 4 bases and J lost 3; bases outside the gene matches: 6. CDR3 protein: CASSNPGGSYEQYF. The CDR3 DNA is TGCGCCAGCAGCAACCCAGGGGGCAGCTACGAGCAGTACTTC.

The V gene is TRBV5-6, the J gene TRBJ2-5, with 7 bases lining up with TRBD2. The germline gives CDR1 SGHDT, CDR2 YYEEEE. The CDR3 runs to 19 residues. V lost 2 bases and J lost 2; bases outside the gene matches: 18. CDR3: CASSFSPIVSGPSQETQYF. The CDR3 region has the DNA TGTGCCAGCAGCTTCTCCCCGATCGTTAGCGGGCCCTCACAAGAGACCCAGTACTTC.

V is TRBV20-1 and J is TRBJ1-1; D perhaps matches TRBD1 (5 bases). In germline, CDR1 is DFQATT, CDR2 SNEGSKA (reference sequence). The CDR3 has 11 amino acids. CDR3 protein: CRVQVSDEAFF. In DNA, the CDR3 is TGCAGAGTACAGGTGTCGGACGAAGCTTTCTTT.

The chain joins TRBV10-2 to TRBJ2-6, with D possibly being TRBD1 (5 bases). Trimming pared 0 bases from V and 3 bases from J, leaving 6 bases between. CDR3 length: 15 residues. The germline CDR1 and CDR2 sequences are WSHSY and SAAADI. CDR3 DNA sequence: TGCGCCAGCAGTGAGTCAGGGGTTGGGGCCAACGTCCTGACTTTC. Protein: CASSESGVGANVLTF.

V is TRBV28 and J is TRBJ2-3, with a tentative D call TRBD1 (6 bases). V lost 5 bases, J lost 2 bases, and 14 bases lay in between. The CDR3 has 15 residues. Germline values: CDR1 MDHEN, CDR2 SYDVKM. This CDR3 reads CASSPRQALTDTQYF. CDR3 bases: TGTGCCAGCAGTCCCCGACAGGCCCTCACAGATACGCAGTATTTT.

The gene calls are TRBV1 and TRBJ1-1. TRBV1 is an annotated pseudogene. This CDR3 comprises 16 residues. CDR3 coding DNA: TGCACCAGCAGCCGGAGGGGCCGATGCTTGAACACTGAAGCTTTCTTT. It codes for CTSSRRGRCLNTEAFF.

This clone was observed a handful of times. The chain uses TRBV29-1 and TRBJ2-1; D not certain. V was shortened by 2 bases and J by 9 bases, with 14 bases between the two germline ends. CDR3 length: 13 amino acids. Per the germline V gene, CDR1 is SQVTM and CDR2 is ANQGSEA. The CDR3 bases are TGCAGCGTTGAAAAACGAGGATTCAGTGAGCAGTTCTTC. This codes for CSVEKRGFSEQFF.

CDR3 region: CASSLSVDYNEQFF. DNA for the CDR3: TGCGCCAGCAGCTTAAGCGTCGATTACAATGAGCAGTTCTTC. The chain uses TRBV5-1 and TRBJ2-1; D is ambiguous. The V and J ends lost 2 bases and 4 bases respectively, with 10 bases between them. This CDR3 is built from 14 residues. Germline loops: CDR1 SGHRS, CDR2 YFSETQ.

The chain links TRBV10-3 to TRBJ2-3; the match to TRBD2 covers 7 bases. V lost 6 bases, J lost 2 bases, and 8 bases stayed unmatched. Germline CDR1 and CDR2: ENHRY and SYGVKD. The CDR3 covers 15 residues. The CDR3 bases are TGTGCCATCAGCCGGGACTACCAAAACACAGATACGCAGTATTTT. Translating gives CAISRDYQNTDTQYF.

The chain has TRBV5-1 and TRBJ2-2; TRBD1 agrees at 10 bases. This CDR3 comprises 16 residues. Unmatched junction bases numbered 5, after V lost 4 bases and J lost 2 bases. Germline V gene lookup returns CDR1 SGHRS and CDR2 YFSETQ. The CDR3 spells CASSRGTGVNTGELFF. The CDR3 DNA follows: TGCGCCAGCAGCCGGGGGACAGGGGTTAACACCGGGGAGCTGTTTTTT.

The chain has TRBV7-9 and TRBJ2-7; D may be TRBD2 (5 bases). The CDR3 has 14 amino acids. Between the trimmed V and J ends, which lost 5 bases and 2 bases, there was a span of 13 bases. Germline lookup yields CDR1 SEHNR and CDR2 FQNEAQ (reference sequence). CDR3 region: CASSRGRAPYEQYF. In nucleotides, the CDR3 is TGTGCCAGCAGCCGAGGGCGGGCCCCCTACGAGCAGTACTTC.

This clone was counted between two and nine times. The genes are TRBV18 and TRBJ1-2; D is undetermined. This CDR3 contains 13 residues. CDR1 is KGHSH and CDR2 is LQKENI in the germline V gene. Trimming shortened V by 5 bases and J by 7 bases, and 14 bases separated the two germline ends. The CDR3, as DNA: TGTGCCAGCTCAATTGAGGGTTCTGGTGGCTACACCTTC. Its protein product is CASSIEGSGGYTF.

The chain employs TRBV10-1 and TRBJ2-3, with 12 positions matching TRBD2. CDR3 length: 15 amino acids. Germline V gives CDR1 WNHNN, CDR2 SYGVQD (reference sequence). V shed 6 bases, J shed 7 bases, and the junction held 8 bases outside the gene matches. The CDR3 coding sequence is TGCGCCAGCAGCCAAGGGACTAGCGGGCAAAATACGCAGTATTTT. Its protein is CASSQGTSGQNTQYF.

The chain uses TRBV15 and TRBJ1-5; D is unclear. V lost 1 base, J lost 3 bases, and 4 bases lay in between. The CDR3 extends over 13 amino acids. Germline CDR1 LNHNV, CDR2 YYDKDF (reference sequence). For the CDR3, the DNA is TGTGCCACCAGCAGAGGACTCAATCAGCCCCAGCATTTT. It specifies CATSRGLNQPQHF.